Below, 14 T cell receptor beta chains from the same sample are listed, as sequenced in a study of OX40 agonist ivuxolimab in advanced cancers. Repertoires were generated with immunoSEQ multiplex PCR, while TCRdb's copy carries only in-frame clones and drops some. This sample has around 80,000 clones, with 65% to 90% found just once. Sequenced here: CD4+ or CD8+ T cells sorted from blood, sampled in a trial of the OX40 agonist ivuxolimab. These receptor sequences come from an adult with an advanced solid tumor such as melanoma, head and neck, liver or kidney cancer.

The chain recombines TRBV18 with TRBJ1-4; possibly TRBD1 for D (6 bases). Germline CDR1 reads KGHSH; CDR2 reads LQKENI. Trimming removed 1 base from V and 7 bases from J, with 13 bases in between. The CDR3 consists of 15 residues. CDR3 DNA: TGTGCCAGCTCACCACTCCAGGGGTCGGGTGAAAAACTGTTTTTT. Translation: CASSPLQGSGEKLFF.

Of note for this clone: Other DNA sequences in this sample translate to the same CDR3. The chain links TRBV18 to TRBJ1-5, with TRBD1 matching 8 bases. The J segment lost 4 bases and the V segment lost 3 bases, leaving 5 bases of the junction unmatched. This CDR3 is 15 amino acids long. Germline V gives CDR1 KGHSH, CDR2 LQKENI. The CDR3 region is CASSPDRGGNQPQHF. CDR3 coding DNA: TGTGCCAGCTCACCTGACAGGGGCGGTAATCAGCCCCAGCATTTT.

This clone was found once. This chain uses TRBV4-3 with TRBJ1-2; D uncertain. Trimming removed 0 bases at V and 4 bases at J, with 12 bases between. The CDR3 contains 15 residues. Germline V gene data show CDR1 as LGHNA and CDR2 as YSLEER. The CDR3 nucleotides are TGCGCCAGCAGCCAAGAGGGCGGGGTGGCCTATGGCTACACCTTC. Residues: CASSQEGGVAYGYTF.

The CDR3 DNA reads TGTGCCATCAGTGTAGGGACAGGGGGCTACGAGCAGTACTTC. It specifies CAISVGTGGYEQYF. The chain carries TRBV10-3 and TRBJ2-7; 11 bases agree with TRBD1. Germline CDR1 and CDR2: ENHRY and SYGVKD. The ends lost 4 bases at V and 3 bases at J; junction bases unmatched: 2. The CDR3 covers 14 residues.

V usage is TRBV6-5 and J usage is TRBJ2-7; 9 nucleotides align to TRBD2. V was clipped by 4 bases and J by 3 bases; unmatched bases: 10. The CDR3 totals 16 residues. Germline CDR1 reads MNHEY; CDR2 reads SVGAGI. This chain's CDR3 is CASSFQAGGRFYEQYF. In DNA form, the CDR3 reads TGTGCCAGCAGTTTTCAGGCGGGGGGGCGTTTCTACGAGCAGTACTTC.

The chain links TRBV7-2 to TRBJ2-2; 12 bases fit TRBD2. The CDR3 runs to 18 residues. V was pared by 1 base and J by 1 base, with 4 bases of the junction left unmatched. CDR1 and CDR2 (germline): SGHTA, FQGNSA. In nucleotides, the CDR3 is TGTGCCAGCAGCTTAGGGCTAGCGGGAGGGGGGAACACCGGGGAGCTGTTTTTT. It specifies CASSLGLAGGGNTGELFF.

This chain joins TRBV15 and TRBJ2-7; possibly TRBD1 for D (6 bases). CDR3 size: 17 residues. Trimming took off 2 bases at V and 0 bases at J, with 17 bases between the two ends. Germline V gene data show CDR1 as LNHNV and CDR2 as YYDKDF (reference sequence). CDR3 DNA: TGTGCCACCAGCAGACCCACTAGGGGGTCCTCCTCCTACGAGCAGTACTTC. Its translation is CATSRPTRGSSSYEQYF. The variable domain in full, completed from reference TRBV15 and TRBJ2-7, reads DAMVIQNPRYQVTQFGKPVTLSCSQTLNHNVMYWYQQKSSQAPKLLFHYYDKDFNNEADTPDNFQSRRPNTSFCFLDIRSPGLGDTAMYLCATSRPTRGSSSYEQYFGPGTRLTVT.

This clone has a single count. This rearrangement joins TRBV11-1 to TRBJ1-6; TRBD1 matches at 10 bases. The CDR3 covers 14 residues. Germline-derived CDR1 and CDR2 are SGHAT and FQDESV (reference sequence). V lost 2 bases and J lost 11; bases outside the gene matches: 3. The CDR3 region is CASSLPGQGTPLHF. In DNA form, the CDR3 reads TGTGCCAGCAGCTTACCGGGACAGGGGACACCCCTCCACTTT.

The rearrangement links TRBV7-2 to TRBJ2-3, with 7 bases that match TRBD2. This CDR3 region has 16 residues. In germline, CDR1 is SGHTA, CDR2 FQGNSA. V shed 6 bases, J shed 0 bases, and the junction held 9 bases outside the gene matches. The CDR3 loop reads CASRGPSGASTDTQYF. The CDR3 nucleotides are TGTGCCAGCAGGGGACCGAGCGGGGCTAGCACAGATACGCAGTATTTT.

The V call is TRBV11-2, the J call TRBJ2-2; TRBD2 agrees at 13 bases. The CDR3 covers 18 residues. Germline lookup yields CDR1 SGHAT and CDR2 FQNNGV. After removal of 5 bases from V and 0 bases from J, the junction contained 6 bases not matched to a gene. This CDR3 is CASSRPGLAGPNTGELFF. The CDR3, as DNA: TGTGCCAGCAGCCGACCGGGACTAGCGGGACCGAACACCGGGGAGCTGTTTTTT.

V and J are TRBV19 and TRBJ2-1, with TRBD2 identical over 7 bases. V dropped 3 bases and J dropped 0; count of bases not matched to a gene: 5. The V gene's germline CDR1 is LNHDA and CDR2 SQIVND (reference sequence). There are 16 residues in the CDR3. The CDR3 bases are TGTGCCAGTAGTATTTGGCGGGGGAGCTCCTACAATGAGCAGTTCTTC. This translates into CASSIWRGSSYNEQFF.

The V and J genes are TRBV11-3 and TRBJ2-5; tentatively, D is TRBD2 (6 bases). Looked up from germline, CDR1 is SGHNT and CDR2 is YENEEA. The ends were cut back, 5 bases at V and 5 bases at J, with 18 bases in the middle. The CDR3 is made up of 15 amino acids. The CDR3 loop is CASSKPGGGRETQYF. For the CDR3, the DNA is TGTGCCAGCAGCAAGCCCGGGGGTGGGAGGGAGACCCAGTACTTC. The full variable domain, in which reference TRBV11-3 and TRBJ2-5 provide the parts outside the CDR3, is EAGVVQSPRYKIIEKKQPVAFWCNPISGHNTLYWYLQNLGQGPELLIRYENEEAVDDSQLPKDRFSAERLKGVDSTLKIQPAELGDSAVYLCASSKPGGGRETQYFGPGTRLLVL.

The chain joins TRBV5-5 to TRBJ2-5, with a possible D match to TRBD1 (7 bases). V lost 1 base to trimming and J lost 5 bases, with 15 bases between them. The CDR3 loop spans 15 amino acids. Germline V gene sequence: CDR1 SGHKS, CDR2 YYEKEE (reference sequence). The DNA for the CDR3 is TGTGCCAGCAGCTTGCAGCCAGGGGGGCAGGAGACCCAGTACTTC. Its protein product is CASSLQPGGQETQYF. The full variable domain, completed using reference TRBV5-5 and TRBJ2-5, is DAGVTQSPTHLIKTRGQQVTLRCSPISGHKSVSWYQQVLGQGPQFIFQYYEKEERGRGNFPDRFSARQFPNYSSELNVNALLLGDSALYLCASSLQPGGQETQYFGPGTRLLVL.

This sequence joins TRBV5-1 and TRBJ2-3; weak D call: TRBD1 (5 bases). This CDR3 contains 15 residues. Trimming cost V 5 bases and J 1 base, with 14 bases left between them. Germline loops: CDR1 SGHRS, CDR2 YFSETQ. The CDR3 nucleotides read TGCGCCAGCAGAAGGTCAGGGATGGGCACAGATACGCAGTATTTT. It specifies CASRRSGMGTDTQYF.